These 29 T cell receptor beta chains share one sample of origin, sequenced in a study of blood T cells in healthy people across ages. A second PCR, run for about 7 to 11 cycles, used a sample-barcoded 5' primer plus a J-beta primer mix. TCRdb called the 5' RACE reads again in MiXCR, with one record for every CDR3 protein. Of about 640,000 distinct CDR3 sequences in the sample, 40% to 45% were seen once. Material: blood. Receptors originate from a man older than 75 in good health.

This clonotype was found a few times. The CDR3 DNA follows: TGTGCCAGCGCCGGCTTGGGTGGCGAAAAACTGTTTTTT. Protein: CASAGLGGEKLFF. The rearrangement uses TRBV7-9 and TRBJ1-4; D not certain. V gave up 8 bases and J gave up 8 bases, with 15 bases separating them. The length of the CDR3 is 13 residues. Germline CDR1 and CDR2: SEHNR and FQNEAQ (reference sequence).

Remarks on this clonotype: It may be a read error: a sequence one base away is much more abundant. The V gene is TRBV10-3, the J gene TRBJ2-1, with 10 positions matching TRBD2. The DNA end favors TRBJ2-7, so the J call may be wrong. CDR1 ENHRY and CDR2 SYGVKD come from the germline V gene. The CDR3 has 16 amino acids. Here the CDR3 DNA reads TGTGCCATCAGCCTTAGCGGGGGGAATACCTACAATGAGCAGTACTTC. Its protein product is CAISLSGGNTYNEQYF.

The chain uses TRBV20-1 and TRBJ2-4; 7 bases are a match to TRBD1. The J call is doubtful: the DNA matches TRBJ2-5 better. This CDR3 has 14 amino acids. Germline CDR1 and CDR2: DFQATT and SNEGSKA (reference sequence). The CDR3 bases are TGCAGTGCTAGGAGGGGGCAGGAGGAGGAGACCCAGTACTTC. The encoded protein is CSARRGQEEETQYF.

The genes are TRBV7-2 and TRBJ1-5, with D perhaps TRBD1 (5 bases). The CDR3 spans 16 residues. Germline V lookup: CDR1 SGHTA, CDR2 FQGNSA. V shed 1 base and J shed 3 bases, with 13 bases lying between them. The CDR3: CASSLGGERPNQPQHF. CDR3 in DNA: TGTGCCAGCAGCTTAGGAGGGGAGAGGCCCAATCAGCCCCAGCATTTT.

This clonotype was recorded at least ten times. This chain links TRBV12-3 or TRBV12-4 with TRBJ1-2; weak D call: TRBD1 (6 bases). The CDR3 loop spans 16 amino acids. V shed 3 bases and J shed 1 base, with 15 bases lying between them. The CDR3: CASSLGTGTNNYGYTF. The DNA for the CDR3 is TGTGCCAGCAGTTTGGGAACAGGGACCAATAACTATGGCTACACCTTC.

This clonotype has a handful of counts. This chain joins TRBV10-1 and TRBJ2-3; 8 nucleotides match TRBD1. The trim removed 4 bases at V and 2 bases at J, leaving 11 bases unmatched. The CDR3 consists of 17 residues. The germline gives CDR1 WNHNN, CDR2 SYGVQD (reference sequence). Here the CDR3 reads CASSGSPDRALTDTQYF. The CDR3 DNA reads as TGCGCCAGCAGTGGGAGTCCGGACAGGGCCCTCACAGATACGCAGTATTTT.

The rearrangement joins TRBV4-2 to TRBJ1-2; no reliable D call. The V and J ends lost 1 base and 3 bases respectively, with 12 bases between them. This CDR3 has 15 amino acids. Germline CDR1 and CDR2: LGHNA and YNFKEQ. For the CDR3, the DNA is TGTGCCAGCAGCCAAGCGCCCACAGCGGACTATGGCTACACCTTC. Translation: CASSQAPTADYGYTF.

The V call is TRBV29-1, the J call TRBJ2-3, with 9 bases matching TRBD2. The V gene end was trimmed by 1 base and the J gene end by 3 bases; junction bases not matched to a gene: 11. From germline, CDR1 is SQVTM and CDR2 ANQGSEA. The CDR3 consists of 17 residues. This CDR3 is CSVEGGGVRGRTDTQYF. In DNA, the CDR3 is TGCAGCGTTGAAGGCGGGGGGGTCAGGGGTCGGACAGATACGCAGTATTTT.

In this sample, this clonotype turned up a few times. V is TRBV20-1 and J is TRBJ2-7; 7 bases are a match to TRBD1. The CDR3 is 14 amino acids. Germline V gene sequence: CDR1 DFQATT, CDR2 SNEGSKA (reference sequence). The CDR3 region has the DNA TGCTCTTCATACGGGACAGTAAACTCCTACGAGCAGTACTTC. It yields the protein CSSYGTVNSYEQYF.

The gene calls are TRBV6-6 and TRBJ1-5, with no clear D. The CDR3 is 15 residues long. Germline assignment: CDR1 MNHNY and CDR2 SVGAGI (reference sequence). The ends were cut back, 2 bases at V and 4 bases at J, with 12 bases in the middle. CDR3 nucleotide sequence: TGTGCCAGCAGTTACGAGGGCCTCCGAAATCAGCCCCAGCATTTT. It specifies CASSYEGLRNQPQHF.

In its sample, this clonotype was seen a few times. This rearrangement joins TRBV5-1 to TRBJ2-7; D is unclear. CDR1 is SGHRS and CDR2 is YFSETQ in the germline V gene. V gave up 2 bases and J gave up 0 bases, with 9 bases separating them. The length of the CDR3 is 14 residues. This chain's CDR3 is CASSFVASSYEQYF. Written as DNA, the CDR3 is TGCGCCAGCAGCTTCGTGGCGAGCTCCTACGAGCAGTACTTC. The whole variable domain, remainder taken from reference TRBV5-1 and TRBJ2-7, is KAGVTQTPRYLIKTRGQQVTLSCSPISGHRSVSWYQQTPGQGLQFLFEYFSETQRNKGNFPGRFSGRQFSNSRSEMNVSTLELGDSALYLCASSFVASSYEQYFGPGTRLTVT.

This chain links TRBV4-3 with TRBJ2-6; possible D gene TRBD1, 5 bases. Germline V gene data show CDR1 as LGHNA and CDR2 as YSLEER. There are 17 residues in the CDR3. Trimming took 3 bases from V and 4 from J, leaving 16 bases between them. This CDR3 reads CASSQDNGWTGANVLTF. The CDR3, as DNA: TGCGCCAGCAGCCAGGATAATGGGTGGACAGGGGCCAACGTCCTGACTTTC.

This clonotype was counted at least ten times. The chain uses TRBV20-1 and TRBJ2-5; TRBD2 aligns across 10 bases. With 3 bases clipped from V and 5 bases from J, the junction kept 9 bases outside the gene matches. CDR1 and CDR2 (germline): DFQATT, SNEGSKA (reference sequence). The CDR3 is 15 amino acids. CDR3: CSARVLTSGDETQYF. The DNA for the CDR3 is TGCAGTGCTAGGGTATTAACTAGCGGGGACGAGACCCAGTACTTC.

In DNA, the CDR3 is TGTGCCACCAGCAGAGCGTCAGGGGGAAACATTCAGTACTTC. It is translated as CATSRASGGNIQYF. V is TRBV15 and J is TRBJ2-4; 7 nucleotides align to TRBD1. Germline lookup yields CDR1 LNHNV and CDR2 YYDKDF (reference sequence). There are 14 residues in the CDR3. The junction had 3 bases not matched to a gene; V was cut back by 1 base and J by 6 bases.

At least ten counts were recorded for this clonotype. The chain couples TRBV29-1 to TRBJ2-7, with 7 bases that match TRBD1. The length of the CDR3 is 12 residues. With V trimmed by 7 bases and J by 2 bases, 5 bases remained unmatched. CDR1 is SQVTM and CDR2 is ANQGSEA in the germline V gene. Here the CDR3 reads CSAKGQAYEQYF. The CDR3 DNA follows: TGCAGCGCCAAAGGACAGGCCTACGAGCAGTACTTC.

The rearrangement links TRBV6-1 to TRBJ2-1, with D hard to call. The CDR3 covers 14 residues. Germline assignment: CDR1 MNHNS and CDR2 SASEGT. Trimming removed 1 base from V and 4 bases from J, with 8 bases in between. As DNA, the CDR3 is TGTGCCAGCAGTGAAGGGATCGCTTACAATGAGCAGTTCTTC. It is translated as CASSEGIAYNEQFF.

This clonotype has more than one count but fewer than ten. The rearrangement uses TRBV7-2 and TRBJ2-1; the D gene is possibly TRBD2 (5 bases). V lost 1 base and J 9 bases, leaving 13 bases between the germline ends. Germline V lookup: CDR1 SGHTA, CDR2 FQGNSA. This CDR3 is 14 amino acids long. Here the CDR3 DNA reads TGTGCCAGCAGCTTAGAGGTTCGGGGTCTTGAGCAGTTCTTC. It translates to CASSLEVRGLEQFF.

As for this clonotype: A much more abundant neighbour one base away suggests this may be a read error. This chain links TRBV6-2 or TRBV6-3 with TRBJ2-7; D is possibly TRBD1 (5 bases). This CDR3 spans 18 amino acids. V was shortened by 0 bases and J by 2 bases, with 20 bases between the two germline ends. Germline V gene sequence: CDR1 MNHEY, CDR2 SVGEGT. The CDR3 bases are TGTGCCAGCAGTTACTCACCGTGTGGGGCTACAGCCCCCTACGAGCAGTACTTC. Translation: CASSYSPCGATAPYEQYF.

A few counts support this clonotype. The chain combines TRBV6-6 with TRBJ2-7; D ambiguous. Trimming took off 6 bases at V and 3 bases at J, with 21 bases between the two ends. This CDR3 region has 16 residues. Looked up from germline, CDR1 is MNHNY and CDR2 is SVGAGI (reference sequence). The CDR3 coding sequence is TGTGCCAGCAGCGGACGGCCTTCTGGATCTGGCTACGAGCAGTACTTC. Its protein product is CASSGRPSGSGYEQYF.

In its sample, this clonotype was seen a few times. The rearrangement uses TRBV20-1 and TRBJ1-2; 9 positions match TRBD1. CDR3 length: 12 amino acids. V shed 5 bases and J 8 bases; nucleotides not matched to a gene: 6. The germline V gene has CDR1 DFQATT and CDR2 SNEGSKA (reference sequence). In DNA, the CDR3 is TGCAGTGCTGTTAGACAGGGGGGAGGCTACACCTTC. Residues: CSAVRQGGGYTF.

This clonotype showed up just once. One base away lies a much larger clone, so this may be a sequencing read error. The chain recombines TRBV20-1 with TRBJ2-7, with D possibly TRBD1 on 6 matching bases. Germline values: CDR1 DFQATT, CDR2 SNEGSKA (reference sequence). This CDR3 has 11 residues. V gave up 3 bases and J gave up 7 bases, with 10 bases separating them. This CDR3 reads CSASRTAEQYF. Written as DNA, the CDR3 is TGCAGTGCTAGCCGGACAGCTGAGCAGTACTTC.

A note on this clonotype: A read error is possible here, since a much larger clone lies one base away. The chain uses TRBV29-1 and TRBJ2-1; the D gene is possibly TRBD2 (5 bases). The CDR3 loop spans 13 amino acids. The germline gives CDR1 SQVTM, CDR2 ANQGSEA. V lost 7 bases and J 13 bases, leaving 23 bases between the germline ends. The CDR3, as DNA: TGCAGCGCTGCAGCGGTACAGAGAGAGACCCAGTTCTTC. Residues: CSAAAVQRETQFF.

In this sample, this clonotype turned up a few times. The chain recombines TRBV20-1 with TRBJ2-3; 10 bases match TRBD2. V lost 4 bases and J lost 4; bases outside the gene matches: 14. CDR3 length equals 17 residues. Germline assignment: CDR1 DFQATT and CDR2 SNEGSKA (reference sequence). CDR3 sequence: CSATLDGLAGVADTQYF. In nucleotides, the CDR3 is TGCAGTGCTACCCTCGACGGGCTAGCGGGAGTTGCAGATACGCAGTATTTT.

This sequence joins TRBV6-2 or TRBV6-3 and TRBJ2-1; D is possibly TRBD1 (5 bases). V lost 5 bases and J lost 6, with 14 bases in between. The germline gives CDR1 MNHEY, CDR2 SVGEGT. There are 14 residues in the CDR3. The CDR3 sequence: CASSGAGVTNEQFF. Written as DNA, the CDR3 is TGTGCCAGCAGTGGGGCTGGGGTTACCAATGAGCAGTTCTTC.

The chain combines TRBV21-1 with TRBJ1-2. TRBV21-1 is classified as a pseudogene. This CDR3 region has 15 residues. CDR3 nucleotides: TGTGCCAGCAGCAACCCCATCGCCGGCAACTATGGCTACACCTTC. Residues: CASSNPIAGNYGYTF.

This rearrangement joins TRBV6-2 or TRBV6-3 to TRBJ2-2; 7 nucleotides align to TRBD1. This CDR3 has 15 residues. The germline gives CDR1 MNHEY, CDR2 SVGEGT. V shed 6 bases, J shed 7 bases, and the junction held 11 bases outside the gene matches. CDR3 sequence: CASRETGVLRGELFF. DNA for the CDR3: TGTGCCAGCAGGGAAACAGGGGTGCTCCGCGGGGAGCTGTTTTTT.

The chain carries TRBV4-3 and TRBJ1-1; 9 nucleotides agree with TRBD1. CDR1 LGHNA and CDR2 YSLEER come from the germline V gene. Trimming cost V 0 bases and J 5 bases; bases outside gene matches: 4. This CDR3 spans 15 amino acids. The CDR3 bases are TGCGCCAGCAGCCAAGATCCCGGACAGGGGACTGAAGCTTTCTTT. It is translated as CASSQDPGQGTEAFF.

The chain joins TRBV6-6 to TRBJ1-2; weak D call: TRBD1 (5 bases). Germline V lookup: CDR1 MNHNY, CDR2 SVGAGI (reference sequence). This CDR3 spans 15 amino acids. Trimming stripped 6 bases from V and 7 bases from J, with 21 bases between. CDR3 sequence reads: CASSRESGATSGYTF. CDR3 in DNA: TGTGCCAGCAGCCGAGAATCCGGGGCTACGAGTGGCTACACCTTC.

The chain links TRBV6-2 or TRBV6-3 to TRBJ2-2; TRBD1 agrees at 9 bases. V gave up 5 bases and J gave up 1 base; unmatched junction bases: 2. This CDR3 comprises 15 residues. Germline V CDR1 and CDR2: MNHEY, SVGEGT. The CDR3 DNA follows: TGTGCCAGCAGTCGACAGGGGGGGAACACCGGGGAGCTGTTTTTT. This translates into CASSRQGGNTGELFF.